This T cell receptor (beta chain) was obtained from a study of blood T cell repertoires in COVID-19. Across the study: COVID-19 samples collected from the United States, Italy and Spain covered acute and convalescent phases. PBMCs, B-cell-depleted T cells, or T cells were the source of the cDNA or gDNA that made up the material.

The CDR3 has 16 amino acids. J gave up 2 bases and V 4 bases, and 9 bases lay outside the gene matches. Germline loops: CDR1 MNHEY, CDR2 SVGEGT. In the study's own analysis: Estimation of nucleated cell counts was performed using reference gene primer amplification. Assay: immunoSEQ multiplex PCR; the TCRdb copy retains only in-frame clones and omits some. The D gene and trimming were derived from the DNA, and the V and J assignments and clone size from that table. The repertoire includes over 200,000 clones, around 82% of them detected once, and less than 5.5% sits in the top ten. The origin of this receptor is a man over 45 with active or convalescent COVID-19. The chain employs TRBV6-2 or TRBV6-3 and TRBJ2-5; TRBD2 aligns across 8 bases. The sample was peripheral blood. In nucleotides, the CDR3 is TGTGCCAGCAGTTCCGCGCGGGGGGTATATCAAGAGACCCAGTACTTC. Translated: CASSSARGVYQETQYF.